This T cell receptor beta chain was sequenced for a study of blood T cell repertoires in COVID-19. Across the study: Samples representing acute and convalescent COVID-19 were sourced from the United States, Italy and Spain. The analysed material was cDNA or gDNA that came from T cells, B-cell-depleted T cells, or PBMCs.

Per the study methods: The authors estimated nucleated cell counts from reference gene primer amplification. Produced via immunoSEQ multiplex PCR; TCRdb's table is partial and in-frame only. D and trimming come from the DNA, and the V and J calls and clone size come from that table. The sample carries roughly 270,000 clones, 65% to 90% recorded once. With 4 bases removed from V and 8 bases from J, the gap between germline ends came to 10 bases. The germline V gene encodes CDR1 SGDLS and CDR2 YYNGEE. This CDR3 is built from 12 residues. The TCR originated in a man aged 45-65 years with active or convalescent COVID-19. The sample consisted of peripheral blood. The chain joins TRBV9 to TRBJ2-1; maybe TRBD2 (6 bases). The CDR3 loop reads CASSRLGHEQFF. CDR3 DNA sequence: TGTGCCAGCAGCAGACTAGGACATGAGCAGTTCTTC.